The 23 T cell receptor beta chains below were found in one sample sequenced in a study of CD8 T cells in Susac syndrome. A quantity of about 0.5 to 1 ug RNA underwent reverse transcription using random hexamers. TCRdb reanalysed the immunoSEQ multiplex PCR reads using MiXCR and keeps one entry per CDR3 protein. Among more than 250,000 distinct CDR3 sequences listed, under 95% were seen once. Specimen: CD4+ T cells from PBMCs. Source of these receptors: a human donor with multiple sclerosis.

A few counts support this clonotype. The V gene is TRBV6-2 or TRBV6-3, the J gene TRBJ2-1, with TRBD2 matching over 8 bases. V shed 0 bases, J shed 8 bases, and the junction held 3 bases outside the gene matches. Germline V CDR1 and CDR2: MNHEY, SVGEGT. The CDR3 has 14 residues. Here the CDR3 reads CASSYSGGGYEQFF. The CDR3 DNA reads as TGTGCCAGCAGTTACTCTGGCGGGGGGTATGAGCAGTTCTTC.

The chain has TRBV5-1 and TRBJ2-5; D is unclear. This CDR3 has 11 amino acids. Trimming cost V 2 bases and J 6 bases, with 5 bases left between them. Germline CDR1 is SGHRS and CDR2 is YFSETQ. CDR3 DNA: TGCGCCAGCAGCTTCTCGCAGACCCAGTACTTC. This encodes CASSFSQTQYF.

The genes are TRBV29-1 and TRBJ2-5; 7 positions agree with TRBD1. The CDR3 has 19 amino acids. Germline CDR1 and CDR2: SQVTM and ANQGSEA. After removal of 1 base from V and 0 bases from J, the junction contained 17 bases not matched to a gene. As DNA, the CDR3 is TGCAGCGTTGAAGGGGGAGCGGAGTTCTTCAGGGGGTACCAAGAGACCCAGTACTTC. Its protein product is CSVEGGAEFFRGYQETQYF.

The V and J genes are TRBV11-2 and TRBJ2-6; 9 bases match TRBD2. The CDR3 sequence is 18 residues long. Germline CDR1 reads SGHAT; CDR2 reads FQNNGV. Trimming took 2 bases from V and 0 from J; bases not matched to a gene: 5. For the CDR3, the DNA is TGTGCCAGCAGCTTACAAGCGGGAGGCGGCTCTGGGGCCAACGTCCTGACTTTC. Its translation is CASSLQAGGGSGANVLTF.

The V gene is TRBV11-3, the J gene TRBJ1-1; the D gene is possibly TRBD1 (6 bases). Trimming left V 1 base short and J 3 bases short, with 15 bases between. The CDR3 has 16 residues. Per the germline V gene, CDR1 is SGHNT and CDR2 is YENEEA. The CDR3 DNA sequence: TGTGCCAGCAGCTTAGGTTCGGACAGCTCGTACACTGAAGCTTTCTTT. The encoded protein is CASSLGSDSSYTEAFF.

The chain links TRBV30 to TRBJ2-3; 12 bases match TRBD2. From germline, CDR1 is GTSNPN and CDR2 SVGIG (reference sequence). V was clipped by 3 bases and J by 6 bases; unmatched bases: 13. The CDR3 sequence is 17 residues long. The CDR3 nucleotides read TGTGCCTGGAGCCGGAGCCGACTAGCGGGGGCACCGGATACGCAGTATTTT. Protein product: CAWSRSRLAGAPDTQYF.

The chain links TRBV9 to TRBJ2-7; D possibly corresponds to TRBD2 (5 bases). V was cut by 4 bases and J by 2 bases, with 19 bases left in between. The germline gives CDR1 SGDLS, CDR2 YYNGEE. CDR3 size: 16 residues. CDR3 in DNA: TGTGCCAGCAGCCCCCGAACGGGGTTGCCTACCTACGAGCAGTACTTC. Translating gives CASSPRTGLPTYEQYF.

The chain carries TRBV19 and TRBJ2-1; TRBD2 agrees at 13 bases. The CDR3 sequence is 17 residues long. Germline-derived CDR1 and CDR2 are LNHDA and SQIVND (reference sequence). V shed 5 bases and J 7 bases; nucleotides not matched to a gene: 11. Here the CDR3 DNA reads TGTGCCAGTAGTCGACCGGGACTAGCGGGATCCTGGAATGAGCAGTTCTTC. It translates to CASSRPGLAGSWNEQFF.

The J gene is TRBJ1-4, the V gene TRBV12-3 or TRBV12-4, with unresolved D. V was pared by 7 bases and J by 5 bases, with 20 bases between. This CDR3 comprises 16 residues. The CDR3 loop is CASTPGSLGSNEKLFF. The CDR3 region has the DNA TGTGCCAGCACCCCCGGCAGCCTGGGGTCGAATGAAAAACTGTTTTTT.

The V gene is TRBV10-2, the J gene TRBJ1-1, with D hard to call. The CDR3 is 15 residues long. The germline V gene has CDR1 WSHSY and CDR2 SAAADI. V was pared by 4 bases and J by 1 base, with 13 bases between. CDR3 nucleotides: TGCGCCAGCAGTGGGGTCGCTCCGACGAACACTGAAGCTTTCTTT. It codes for CASSGVAPTNTEAFF.

The CDR3 spells CATEGTGGIAGELFF. The CDR3 region has the DNA TGTGCCACCGAGGGGACAGGGGGCATCGCCGGGGAGCTGTTTTTT. This chain joins TRBV24-1 and TRBJ2-2; 12 nucleotides align to TRBD1. The CDR3 extends over 15 amino acids. V gave up 9 bases and J gave up 6 bases; unmatched junction bases: 7. Germline values: CDR1 KGHDR, CDR2 SFDVKD.

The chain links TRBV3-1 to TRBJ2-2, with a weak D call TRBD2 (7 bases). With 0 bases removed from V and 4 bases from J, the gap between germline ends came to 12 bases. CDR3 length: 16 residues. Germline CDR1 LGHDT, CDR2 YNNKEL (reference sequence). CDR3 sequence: CASSQDLGGRTGELFF. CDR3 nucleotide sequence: TGTGCCAGCAGCCAAGATTTGGGGGGGCGCACCGGGGAGCTGTTTTTT.

CDR3 DNA sequence: TGTGCCAGCAGCCGCCGGCACCAAGAGACCCAGTACTTC. Protein sequence: CASSRRHQETQYF. The chain is built from TRBV5-6 and TRBJ2-5, with D unresolved. V lost 4 bases to trimming and J lost 0 bases, with 7 bases between them. The CDR3 extends over 13 amino acids. CDR1 and CDR2 (germline): SGHDT, YYEEEE.

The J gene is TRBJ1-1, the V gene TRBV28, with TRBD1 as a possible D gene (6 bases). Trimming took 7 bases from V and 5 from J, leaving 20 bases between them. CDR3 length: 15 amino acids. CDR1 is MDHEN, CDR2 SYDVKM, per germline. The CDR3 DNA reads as TGTGCCAGCACCCTAGACAGGTTGAGATGGACTGAAGCTTTCTTT. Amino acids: CASTLDRLRWTEAFF.

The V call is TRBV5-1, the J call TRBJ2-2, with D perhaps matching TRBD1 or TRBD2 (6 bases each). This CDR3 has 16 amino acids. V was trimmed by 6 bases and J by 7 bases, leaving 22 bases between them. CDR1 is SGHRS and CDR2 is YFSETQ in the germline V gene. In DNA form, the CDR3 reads TGCGCCAGCACCCCAACGGGGGCGGGGTGGATCGGGGAGCTGTTTTTT. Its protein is CASTPTGAGWIGELFF.

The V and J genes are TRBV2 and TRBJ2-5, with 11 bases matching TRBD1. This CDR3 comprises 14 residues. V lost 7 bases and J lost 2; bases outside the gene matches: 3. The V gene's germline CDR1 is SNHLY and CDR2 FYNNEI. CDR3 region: CASTRDRGQETQYF. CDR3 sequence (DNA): TGTGCCAGCACACGGGACAGGGGGCAAGAGACCCAGTACTTC.

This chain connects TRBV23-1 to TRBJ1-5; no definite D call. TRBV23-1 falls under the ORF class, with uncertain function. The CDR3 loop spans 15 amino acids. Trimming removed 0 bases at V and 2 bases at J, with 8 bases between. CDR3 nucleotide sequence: TGCGCCAGCAGTCAATCGACCGCCCGCAATCAGCCCCAGCATTTT. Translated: CASSQSTARNQPQHF.

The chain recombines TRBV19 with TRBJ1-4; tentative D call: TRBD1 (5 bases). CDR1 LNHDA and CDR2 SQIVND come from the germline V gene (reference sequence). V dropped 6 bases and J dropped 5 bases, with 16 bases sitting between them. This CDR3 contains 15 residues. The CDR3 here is CASRGFQGGNEKLFF. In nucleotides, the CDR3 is TGTGCCAGTAGGGGTTTCCAGGGAGGAAATGAAAAACTGTTTTTT.

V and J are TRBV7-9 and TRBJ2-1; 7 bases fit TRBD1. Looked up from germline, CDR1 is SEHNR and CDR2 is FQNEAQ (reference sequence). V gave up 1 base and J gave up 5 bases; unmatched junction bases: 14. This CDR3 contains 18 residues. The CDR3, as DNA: TGTGCCAGCAGCTTAGGCAGGCTAGGAGGACAGGTGAACAATGAGCAGTTCTTC. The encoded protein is CASSLGRLGGQVNNEQFF. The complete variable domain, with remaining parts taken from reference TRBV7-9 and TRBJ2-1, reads DTGVSQNPRHKITKRGQNVTFRCDPISEHNRLYWYRQTLGQGPEFLTYFQNEAQLEKSRLLSDRFSAERPKGSFSTLEIQRTEQGDSAMYLCASSLGRLGGQVNNEQFFGPGTRLTVL.

The CDR3 nucleotides are TGCAGCGTTCGGGAGGTCGGCTACACCTTC. Translating gives CSVREVGYTF. This chain uses TRBV29-1 with TRBJ1-2, with no clear D. CDR3 length: 10 residues. V lost 5 bases, J lost 8 bases, and 9 bases lay in between. Per germline, CDR1 SQVTM and CDR2 ANQGSEA. Looking up the rest from reference TRBV29-1 and TRBJ1-2 gives the full variable domain: SAVISQKPSRDICQRGTSLTIQCQVDSQVTMMFWYRQQPGQSLTLIATANQGSEATYESGFVIDKFPISRPNLTFSTLTVSNMSPEDSSIYLCSVREVGYTFGSGTRLTVV.

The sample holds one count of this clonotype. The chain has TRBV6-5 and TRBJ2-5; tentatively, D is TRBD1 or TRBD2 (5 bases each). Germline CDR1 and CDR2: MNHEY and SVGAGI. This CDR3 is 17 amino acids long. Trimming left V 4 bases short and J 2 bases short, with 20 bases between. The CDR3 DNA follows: TGTGCCAGCAGTTTACTCCTAAGGCCAGAGGGGCAAGAGACCCAGTACTTC. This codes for CASSLLLRPEGQETQYF.

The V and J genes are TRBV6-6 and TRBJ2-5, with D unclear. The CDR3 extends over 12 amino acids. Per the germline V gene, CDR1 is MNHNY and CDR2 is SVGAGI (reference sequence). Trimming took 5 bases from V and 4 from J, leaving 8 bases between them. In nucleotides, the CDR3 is TGTGCCAGCAGTGCTGAAACAGAGACCCAGTACTTC. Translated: CASSAETETQYF.

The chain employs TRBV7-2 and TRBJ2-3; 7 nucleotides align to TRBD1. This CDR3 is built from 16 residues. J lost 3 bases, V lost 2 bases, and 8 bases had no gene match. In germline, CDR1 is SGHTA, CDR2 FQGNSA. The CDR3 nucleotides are TGTGCCAGCAGCTTAAGGCCGGGACAGAGAACAGATACGCAGTATTTT. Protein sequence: CASSLRPGQRTDTQYF.